Below are 2 T cell receptor beta chains sequenced from a single sample in a study of T cells in Graves' hyperthyroidism and ophthalmopathy. The source material, RNA transcripts, was used to amplify TCR beta CDR3 regions. In the first-round RT-PCR of the TCR CDR3, the HTBI primer set was used. A single record per CDR3 protein comes from TCRdb applying MiXCR to the multiplex PCR reads. The sample includes about 200,000 distinct CDR3 sequences, about a sixth of them seen just once. The sample consisted of blood. The receptors derive from a woman between 50 and 59 years old with Graves' hyperthyroidism.

This rearrangement joins TRBV27 to TRBJ1-1; a weak D match, TRBD1 (6 bases). Per the germline V gene, CDR1 is MNHEY and CDR2 is SMNVEV (reference sequence). This CDR3 has 14 amino acids. V lost 1 base and J 5 bases, leaving 11 bases between the germline ends. Written as DNA, the CDR3 is TGTGCCAGCAGTTTATGGGGGCGTAGAACTGAAGCTTTCTTT. Translating gives CASSLWGRRTEAFF.

This clonotype occurred many times. The chain uses TRBV7-9 and TRBJ2-1; 7 nucleotides line up with TRBD2. The CDR3 has 11 amino acids. With 4 bases clipped from V and 13 bases from J, the junction kept 4 bases outside the gene matches. CDR1 is SEHNR and CDR2 is FQNEAQ in the germline V gene (reference sequence). The chain's CDR3 is CASSYGLDQFF. Written as DNA, the CDR3 is TGTGCCAGCAGCTATGGACTAGATCAGTTCTTC.